These T cell receptor beta chains were read from a single sample in a study of T cell repertoires in aging, cancer and after chemotherapy. Using its own MiXCR run on the multiplex PCR reads, TCRdb lists one record per CDR3 protein. Found here are 9,900 or so distinct CDR3 sequences, approximately 32% of them singletons; the top ten hold over 15%. The sample consisted of blood. All receptors derive from a human donor in good health. The donor label of this sample is uncertain. Each CDR3 is given with its conserved first and last residue. The D gene is left open where the match is weak. Some rows mark clone size as missing; the rest say once, few, many or name a class of expanded clone.

TRBD2	TRBV5-6	TRBJ2-2	medium-sized	TGTGCCAGCAGCAAGGGACTAGCGGGGTCTCCCGGTGAGCTGTTTTTT	CASSKGLAGSPGELFF
.	TRBV27	TRBJ1-2	.	TGTGCCAGCAGTCCGAAAGGGACGGTACCTGGGGGCTACACCTTC	CASSPKGTVPGGYTF
.	TRBV27	TRBJ2-7	few	TGTGCCAGCAGTTTATTGGCAGGGACCTACGAGCAGTACTTC	CASSLLAGTYEQYF
TRBD2	TRBV7-6	TRBJ2-3	.	TGTGCCAGCAGCCCACAGGGACTAGCGGGCACGCAGTATTTT	CASSPQGLAGTQYF
TRBD1	TRBV6-4	TRBJ2-3	large	TGTGCCAGCAGCAGGGGGAGCACAGATACGCAGTATTTT	CASSRGSTDTQYF
.	TRBV5-4	TRBJ2-3	medium-sized	TGTGCCAGCAGCTTGGGGTCTCCCGGGGCGGATACGCAGTATTTT	CASSLGSPGADTQYF
.	TRBV27	TRBJ2-3	few	TGTGCCAGCAGTTCCGGACAGATACCGCAGTATTTT	CASSSGQIPQYF
.	TRBV6-6	TRBJ1-3	few	TGTGCCAGCAGTTACGACAGCGTCTCTGGAAACACCATATATTTT	CASSYDSVSGNTIYF
TRBD2	TRBV6-5	TRBJ2-1	.	TGTGCCGGGGGAGCGGGAGCGAAGAGTGAGCAGTTCTTC	CAGGAGAKSEQFF
TRBD1	TRBV6-5	TRBJ1-5	.	TGTGCCAGCAGGGCGAGACAGGGGACGAGCCAGCCCCAGCATTTT	CASRARQGTSQPQHF
.	TRBV29-1	TRBJ1-3	few	TGCAGCGTTGGAATATTTGGGAGCTCTGGAAACACCATATATTTT	CSVGIFGSSGNTIYF
.	TRBV30	TRBJ1-4	few	TGTGCCTGGAGTGTTGGGGGGGGTGAAAAACTGTTTTTT	CAWSVGGGEKLFF
.	TRBV6-5	TRBJ1-1	.	TGTGCCAGCAGTGCCTTAGGGGAAGGGGGAGCTTTCTTT	CASSALGEGGAFF
.	TRBV4-3	TRBJ1-6	few	TGCGCCAGCAGCCAAGATAGAGGGGACTCACCCCTCCACTTT	CASSQDRGDSPLHF
.	TRBV13	TRBJ1-4	medium-sized	TGTGCCAGCAGCTTAGGCGCAGGGTCTCACGAAAAACTGTTTTTT	CASSLGAGSHEKLFF
.	TRBV19	TRBJ2-5	few	TGTGCCAGTAGTATAGTGTCTAAGTTTGGTGGGACCCCACGACGGGAGACCCAGTACTTC	CASSIVSKFGGTPRRETQYF
TRBD2	TRBV18	TRBJ2-3	medium-sized	TGTGCCAGCTCACCATTGCGACGGGGGGGCACAGATACGCAGTATTTT	CASSPLRRGGTDTQYF
TRBD1	TRBV19	TRBJ1-5	few	TGTGCCAGTAGTATAAGGGACAGGGGGAGTCAGCCCCAGCATTTT	CASSIRDRGSQPQHF
.	TRBV7-9	TRBJ2-3	.	TGTGCCAGCAGCTTAGACAGGTTAGCAGATACGCAGTATTTT	CASSLDRLADTQYF
TRBD1	TRBV19	TRBJ2-1	.	TGTGCCAGTATCCCTGGGACAGGGTACAGCTCCTACAATGAGCAGTTCTTC	CASIPGTGYSSYNEQFF
.	TRBV11-1	TRBJ1-3	medium-sized	TGTGCCAGCAGCCCGGACAGTCGCTCCGGAAACACCATATATTTT	CASSPDSRSGNTIYF
TRBD1	TRBV29-1	TRBJ1-1	few	TGCAGCGCCGGACAGGGGGTTACTGAAGCTTTCTTT	CSAGQGVTEAFF
TRBD2	TRBV18	TRBJ2-1	.	TGTGCCAGCTCACCACGTGCAGCGGGACGAGGGGTAGTTGGGTACAATGAGCAGTTCTTC	CASSPRAAGRGVVGYNEQFF
TRBD2	TRBV10-3	TRBJ2-1	few	TGTGCCATCAGTGAGCCCGCGGGTAAAGCGGGAGTGAACAATGAGCAGTTCTTC	CAISEPAGKAGVNNEQFF
.	TRBV6-2/TRBV6-3	TRBJ1-5	few	TGTGCCAGCAGTTCTATTAATCAGCCCCAGCATTTT	CASSSINQPQHF
TRBD1	TRBV24-1	TRBJ2-1	.	TGTGCCACCAGTGATTCCGGGACAGATTACAATGAGCAGTTCTTC	CATSDSGTDYNEQFF
.	TRBV5-3	TRBJ2-4	.	TGCGCCAGCAGCTTGTCTCAGGGGCGAGGAAACATTCAGTACTTC	CASSLSQGRGNIQYF
.	TRBV5-6	TRBJ2-2	few	TGTGCCAGCAGCTTTGACCGAACCGGGGAGCTGTTTTTT	CASSFDRTGELFF
TRBD1	TRBV19	TRBJ2-1	.	TGTGCCAGCCAACTGGACAGGGCCTCCTACAATGAGCAGTTCTTC	CASQLDRASYNEQFF